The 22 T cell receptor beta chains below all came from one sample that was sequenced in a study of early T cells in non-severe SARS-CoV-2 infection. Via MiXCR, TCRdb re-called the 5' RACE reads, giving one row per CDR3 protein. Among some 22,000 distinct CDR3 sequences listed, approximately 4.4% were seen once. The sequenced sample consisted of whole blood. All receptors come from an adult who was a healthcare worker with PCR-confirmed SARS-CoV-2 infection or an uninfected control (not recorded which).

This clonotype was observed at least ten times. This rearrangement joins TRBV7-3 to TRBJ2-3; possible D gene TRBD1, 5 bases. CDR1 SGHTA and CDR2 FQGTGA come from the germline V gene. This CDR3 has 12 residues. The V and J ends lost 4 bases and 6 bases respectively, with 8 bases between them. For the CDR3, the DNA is TGTGCCAGCAGCTCAGGGTTTGATACGCAGTATTTT. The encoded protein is CASSSGFDTQYF.

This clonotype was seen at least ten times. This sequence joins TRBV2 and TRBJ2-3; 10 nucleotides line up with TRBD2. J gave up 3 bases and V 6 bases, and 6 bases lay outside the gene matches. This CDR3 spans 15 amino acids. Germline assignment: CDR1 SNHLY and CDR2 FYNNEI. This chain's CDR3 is CASRLAGGGTDTQYF. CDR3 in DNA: TGTGCCAGCAGGTTAGCGGGGGGCGGAACAGATACGCAGTATTTT.

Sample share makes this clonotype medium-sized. CDR3 DNA: TGCAGCGTTGTTTCTAGCGGGGGGATCTACGAGCAGTACTTC. As protein: CSVVSSGGIYEQYF. This sequence joins TRBV29-1 and TRBJ2-7; 11 bases agree with TRBD2. This CDR3 has 14 amino acids. V lost 4 bases, J lost 3 bases, and 5 bases stayed unmatched. Germline V gene data show CDR1 as SQVTM and CDR2 as ANQGSEA.

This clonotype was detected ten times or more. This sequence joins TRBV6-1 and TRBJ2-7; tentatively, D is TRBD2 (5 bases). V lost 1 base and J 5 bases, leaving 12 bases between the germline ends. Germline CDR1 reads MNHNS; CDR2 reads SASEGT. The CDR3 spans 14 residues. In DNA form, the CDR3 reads TGTGCCAGCAGTGAAGTACGAGGGTCGGACGAGCAGTACTTC. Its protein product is CASSEVRGSDEQYF.

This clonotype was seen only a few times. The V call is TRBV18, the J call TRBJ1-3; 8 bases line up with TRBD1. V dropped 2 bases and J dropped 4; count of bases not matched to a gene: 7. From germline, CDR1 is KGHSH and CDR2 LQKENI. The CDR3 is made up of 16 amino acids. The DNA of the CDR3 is TGTGCCAGCTCACCAGGTCAGGGGGCGCGCGGAAACACCATATATTTT. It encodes CASSPGQGARGNTIYF. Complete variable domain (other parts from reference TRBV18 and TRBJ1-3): NAGVMQNPRHLVRRRGQEARLRCSPMKGHSHVYWYRQLPEEGLKFMVYLQKENIIDESGMPKERFSAEFPKEGPSILRIQQVVRGDSAAYFCASSPGQGARGNTIYFGEGSWLTVV.

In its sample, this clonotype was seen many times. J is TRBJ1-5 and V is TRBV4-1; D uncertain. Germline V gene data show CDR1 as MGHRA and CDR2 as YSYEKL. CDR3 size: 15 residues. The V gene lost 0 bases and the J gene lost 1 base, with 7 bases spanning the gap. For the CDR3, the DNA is TGCGCCAGCAGCCAAGACCGGAGGAGCAATCAGCCCCAGCATTTT. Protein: CASSQDRRSNQPQHF.

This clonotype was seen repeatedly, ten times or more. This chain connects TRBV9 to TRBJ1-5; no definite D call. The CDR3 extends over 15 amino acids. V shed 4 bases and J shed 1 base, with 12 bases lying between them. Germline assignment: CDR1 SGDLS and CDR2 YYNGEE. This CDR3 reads CASSPGLGSNQPQHF. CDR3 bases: TGTGCCAGCAGCCCCGGTCTGGGCAGCAATCAGCCCCAGCATTTT. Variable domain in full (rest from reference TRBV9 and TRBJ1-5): DSGVTQTPKHLITATGQRVTLRCSPRSGDLSVYWYQQSLDQGLQFLIQYYNGEERAKGNILERFSAQQFPDLHSELNLSSLELGDSALYFCASSPGLGSNQPQHFGDGTRLSIL.

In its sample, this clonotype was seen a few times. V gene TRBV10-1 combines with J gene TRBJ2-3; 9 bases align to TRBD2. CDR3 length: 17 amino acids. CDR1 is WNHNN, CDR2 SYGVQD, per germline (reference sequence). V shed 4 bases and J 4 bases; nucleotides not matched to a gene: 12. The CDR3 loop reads CASSAASGATTPDTQYF. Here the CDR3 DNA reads TGCGCCAGCAGTGCGGCTAGCGGGGCTACGACGCCAGATACGCAGTATTTT.

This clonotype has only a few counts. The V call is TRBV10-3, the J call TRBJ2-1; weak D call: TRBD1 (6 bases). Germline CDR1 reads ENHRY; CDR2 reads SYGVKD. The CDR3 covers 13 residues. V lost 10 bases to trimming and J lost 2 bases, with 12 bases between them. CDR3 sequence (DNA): TGTGCCAGCCGGGACACTGCCTACAATGAGCAGTTCTTC. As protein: CASRDTAYNEQFF.

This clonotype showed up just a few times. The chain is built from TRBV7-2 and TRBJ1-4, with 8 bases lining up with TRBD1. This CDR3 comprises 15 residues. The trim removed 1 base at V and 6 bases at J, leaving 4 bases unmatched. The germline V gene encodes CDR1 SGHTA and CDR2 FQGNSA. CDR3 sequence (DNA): TGTGCCAGCAGCTTAGGGGGACAGGCGGATGAAAAACTGTTTTTT. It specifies CASSLGGQADEKLFF.

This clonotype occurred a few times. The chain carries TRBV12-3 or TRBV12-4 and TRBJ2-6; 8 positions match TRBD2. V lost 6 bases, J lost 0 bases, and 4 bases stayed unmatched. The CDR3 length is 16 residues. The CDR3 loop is CASSRRGGSGANVLTF. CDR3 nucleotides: TGTGCCAGCAGCCGACGGGGGGGCTCTGGGGCCAACGTCCTGACTTTC.

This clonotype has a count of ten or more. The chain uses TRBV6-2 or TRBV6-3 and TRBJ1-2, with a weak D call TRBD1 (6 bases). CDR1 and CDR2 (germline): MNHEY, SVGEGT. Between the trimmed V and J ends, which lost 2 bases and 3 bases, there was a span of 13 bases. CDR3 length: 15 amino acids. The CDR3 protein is CASSYAGAQYYGYTF. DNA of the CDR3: TGTGCCAGCAGTTACGCAGGGGCGCAATACTATGGCTACACCTTC.

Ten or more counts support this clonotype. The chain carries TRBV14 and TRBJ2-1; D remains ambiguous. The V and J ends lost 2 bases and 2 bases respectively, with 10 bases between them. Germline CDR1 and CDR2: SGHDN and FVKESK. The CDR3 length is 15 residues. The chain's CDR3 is CASSQRDWAYNEQFF. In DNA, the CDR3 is TGTGCCAGCAGCCAAAGAGACTGGGCCTACAATGAGCAGTTCTTC. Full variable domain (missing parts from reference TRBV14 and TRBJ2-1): EAGVTQFPSHSVIEKGQTVTLRCDPISGHDNLYWYRRVMGKEIKFLLHFVKESKQDESGMPNNRFLAERTGGTYSTLKVQPAELEDSGVYFCASSQRDWAYNEQFFGPGTRLTVL.

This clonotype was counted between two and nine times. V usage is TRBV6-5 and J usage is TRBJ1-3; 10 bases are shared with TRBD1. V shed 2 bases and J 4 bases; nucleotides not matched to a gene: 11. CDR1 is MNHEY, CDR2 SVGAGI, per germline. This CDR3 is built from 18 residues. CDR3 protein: CASSYQKTGGAAGNTIYF. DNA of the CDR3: TGTGCCAGCAGTTACCAAAAGACAGGGGGCGCAGCCGGAAACACCATATATTTT.

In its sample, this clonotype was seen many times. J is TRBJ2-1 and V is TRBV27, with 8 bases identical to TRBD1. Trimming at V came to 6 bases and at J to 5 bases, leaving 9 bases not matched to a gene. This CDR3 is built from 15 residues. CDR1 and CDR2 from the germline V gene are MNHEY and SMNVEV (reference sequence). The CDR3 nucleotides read TGTGCCAGCAGGACAGGGGACTCTAGAAACAATGAGCAGTTCTTC. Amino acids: CASRTGDSRNNEQFF.

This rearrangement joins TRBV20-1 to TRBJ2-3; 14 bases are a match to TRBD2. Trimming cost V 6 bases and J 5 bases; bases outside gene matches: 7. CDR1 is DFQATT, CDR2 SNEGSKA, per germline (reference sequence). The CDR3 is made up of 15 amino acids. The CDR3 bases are TGCAGTGCCTACAGACTAGCGGGGGGGCAAGATACGCAGTATTTT. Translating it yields CSAYRLAGGQDTQYF.

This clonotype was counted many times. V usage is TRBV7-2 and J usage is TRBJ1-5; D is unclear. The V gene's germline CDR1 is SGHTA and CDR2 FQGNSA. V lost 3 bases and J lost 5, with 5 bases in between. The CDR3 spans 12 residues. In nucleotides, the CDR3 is TGTGCCAGCAGCTTGAGAGATCAGCCCCAGCATTTT. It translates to CASSLRDQPQHF.

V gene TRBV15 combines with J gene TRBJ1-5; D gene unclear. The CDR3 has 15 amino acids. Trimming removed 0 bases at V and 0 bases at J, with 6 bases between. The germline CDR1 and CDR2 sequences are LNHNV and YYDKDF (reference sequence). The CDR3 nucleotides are TGTGCCACCAGCAGAGAACCGCGTAGCAATCAGCCCCAGCATTTT. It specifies CATSREPRSNQPQHF.

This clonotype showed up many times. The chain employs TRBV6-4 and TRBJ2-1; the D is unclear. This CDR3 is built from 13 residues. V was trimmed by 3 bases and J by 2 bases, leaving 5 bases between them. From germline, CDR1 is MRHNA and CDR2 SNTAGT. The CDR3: CASSELAYNEQFF. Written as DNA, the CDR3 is TGTGCCAGCAGTGAACTCGCCTACAATGAGCAGTTCTTC.

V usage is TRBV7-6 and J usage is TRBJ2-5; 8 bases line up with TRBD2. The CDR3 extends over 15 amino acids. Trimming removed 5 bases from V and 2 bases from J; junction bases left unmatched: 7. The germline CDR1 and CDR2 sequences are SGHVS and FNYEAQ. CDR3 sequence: CASSDMGLEQETQYF. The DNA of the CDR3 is TGTGCCAGCAGCGACATGGGACTAGAACAAGAGACCCAGTACTTC. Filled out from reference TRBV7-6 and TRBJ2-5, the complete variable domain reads GAGVSQSPRYKVTKRGQDVALRCDPISGHVSLYWYRQALGQGPEFLTYFNYEAQQDKSGLPNDRFSAERPEGSISTLTIQRTEQRDSAMYRCASSDMGLEQETQYFGPGTRLLVL.

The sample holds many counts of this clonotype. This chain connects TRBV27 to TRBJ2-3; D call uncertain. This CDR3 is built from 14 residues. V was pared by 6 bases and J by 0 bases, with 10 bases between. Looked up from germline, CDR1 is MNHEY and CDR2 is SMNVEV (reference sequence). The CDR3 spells CASRPASSTDTQYF. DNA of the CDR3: TGTGCCAGCAGGCCTGCGAGTAGCACAGATACGCAGTATTTT.

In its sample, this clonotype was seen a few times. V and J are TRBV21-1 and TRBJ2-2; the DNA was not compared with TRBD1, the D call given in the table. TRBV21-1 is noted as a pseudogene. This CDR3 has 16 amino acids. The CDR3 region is CASSKGASRVTGELFF. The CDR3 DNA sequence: TGTGCCAGCAGCAAGGGGGCATCAAGGGTCACCGGGGAGCTGTTTTTT.